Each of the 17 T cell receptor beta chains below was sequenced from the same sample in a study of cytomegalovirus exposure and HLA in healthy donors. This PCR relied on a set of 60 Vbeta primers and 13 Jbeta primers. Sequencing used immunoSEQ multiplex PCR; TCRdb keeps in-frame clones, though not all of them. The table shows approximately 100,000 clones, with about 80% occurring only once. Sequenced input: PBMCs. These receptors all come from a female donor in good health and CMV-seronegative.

This CDR3 reads CACPARRNYGYTF. In DNA, the CDR3 is TGTGCCTGCCCCGCTCGCCGGAACTATGGCTACACCTTC. The chain recombines TRBV30 with TRBJ1-2; D call uncertain. CDR3 length equals 13 residues. Germline assignment: CDR1 GTSNPN and CDR2 SVGIG (reference sequence). V was cut by 6 bases and J by 2 bases, with 13 bases left in between.

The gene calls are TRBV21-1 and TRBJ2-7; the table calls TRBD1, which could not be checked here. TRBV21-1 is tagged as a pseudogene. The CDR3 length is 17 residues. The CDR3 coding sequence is TGTGCCAGCAGCAACCAACAGAGGACAGGGGGAGGACACGAGCAGTACTTC. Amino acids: CASSNQQRTGGGHEQYF.

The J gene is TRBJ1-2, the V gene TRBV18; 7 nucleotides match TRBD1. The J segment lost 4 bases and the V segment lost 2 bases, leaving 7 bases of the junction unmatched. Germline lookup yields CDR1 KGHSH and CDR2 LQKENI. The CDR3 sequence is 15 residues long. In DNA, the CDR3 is TGTGCCAGCTCACCAACTCAAACAGGGGCCTATGGCTACACCTTC. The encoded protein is CASSPTQTGAYGYTF.

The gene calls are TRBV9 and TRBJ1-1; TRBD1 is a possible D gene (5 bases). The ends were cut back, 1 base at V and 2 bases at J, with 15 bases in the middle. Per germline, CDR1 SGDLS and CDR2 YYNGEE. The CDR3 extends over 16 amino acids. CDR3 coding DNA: TGTGCCAGCAGCGTATCAGGGATGACCACTAACACTGAAGCTTTCTTT. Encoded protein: CASSVSGMTTNTEAFF.

CDR3 DNA: TGTGCCAGCAGCTTGCGCGGGGGGTTGAACACTGAAGCTTTCTTT. This encodes CASSLRGGLNTEAFF. The rearrangement joins TRBV5-4 to TRBJ1-1, with D tentatively TRBD1 (5 bases). In germline, CDR1 is SGHNT, CDR2 YYREEE (reference sequence). The CDR3 is made up of 15 amino acids. The V end lost 1 base, the J end lost 0 bases, and 10 bases lay between the germline ends.

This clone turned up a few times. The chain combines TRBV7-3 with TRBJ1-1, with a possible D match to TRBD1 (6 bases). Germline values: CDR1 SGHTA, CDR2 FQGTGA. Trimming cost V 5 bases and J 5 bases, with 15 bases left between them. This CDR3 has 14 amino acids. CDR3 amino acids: CASSAEQGRTEAFF. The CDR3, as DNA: TGTGCCAGCAGCGCCGAACAGGGACGGACTGAAGCTTTCTTT.

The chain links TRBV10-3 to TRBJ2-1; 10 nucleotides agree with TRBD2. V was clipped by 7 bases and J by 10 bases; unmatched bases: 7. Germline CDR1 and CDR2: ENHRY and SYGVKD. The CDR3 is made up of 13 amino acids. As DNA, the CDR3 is TGTGCCATCACTCTAGCGGGGGTAGGGGAGCAGTTCTTC. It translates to CAITLAGVGEQFF.

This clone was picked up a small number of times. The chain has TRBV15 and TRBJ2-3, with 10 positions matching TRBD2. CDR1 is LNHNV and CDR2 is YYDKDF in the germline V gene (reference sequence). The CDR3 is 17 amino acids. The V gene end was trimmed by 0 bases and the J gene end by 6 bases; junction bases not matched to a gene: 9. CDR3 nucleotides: TGTGCCACCAGCAGAGATCTGGTAGCGGGGGGTACCGATACGCAGTATTTT. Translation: CATSRDLVAGGTDTQYF.

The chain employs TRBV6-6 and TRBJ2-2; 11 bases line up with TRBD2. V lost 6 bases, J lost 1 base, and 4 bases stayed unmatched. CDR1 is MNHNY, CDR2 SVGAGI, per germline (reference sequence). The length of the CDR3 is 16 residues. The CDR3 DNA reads TGTGCCAGCAGCCCGGGACTAGCGGTGAACACCGGGGAGCTGTTTTTT. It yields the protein CASSPGLAVNTGELFF.

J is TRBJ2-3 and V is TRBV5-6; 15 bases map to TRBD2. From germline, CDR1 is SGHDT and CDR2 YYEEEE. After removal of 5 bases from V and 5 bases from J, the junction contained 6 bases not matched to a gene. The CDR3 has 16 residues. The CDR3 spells CASSFGLAGGGDTQYF. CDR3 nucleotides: TGTGCCAGCAGTTTTGGACTAGCGGGGGGGGGAGATACGCAGTATTTT.

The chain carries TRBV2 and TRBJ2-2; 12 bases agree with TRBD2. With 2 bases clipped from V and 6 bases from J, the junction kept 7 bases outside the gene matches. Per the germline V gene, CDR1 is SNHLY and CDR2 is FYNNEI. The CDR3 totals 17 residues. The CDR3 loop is CASSERPSGGAAGELFF. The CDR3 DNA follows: TGTGCCAGCAGTGAACGACCTAGCGGGGGGGCCGCCGGGGAGCTGTTTTTT.

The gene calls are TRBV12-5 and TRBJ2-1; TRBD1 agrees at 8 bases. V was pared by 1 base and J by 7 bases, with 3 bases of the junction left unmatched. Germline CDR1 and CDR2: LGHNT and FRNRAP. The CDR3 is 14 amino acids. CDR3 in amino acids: CASGLGTGSNEQFF. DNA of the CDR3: TGTGCTAGTGGTTTGGGGACAGGGAGTAATGAGCAGTTCTTC.

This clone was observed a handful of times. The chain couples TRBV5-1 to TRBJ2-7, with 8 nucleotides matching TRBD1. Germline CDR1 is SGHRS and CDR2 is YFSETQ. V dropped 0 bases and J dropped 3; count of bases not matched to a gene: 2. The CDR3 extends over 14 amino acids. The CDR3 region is CASSLETGVYEQYF. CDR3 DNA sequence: TGCGCCAGCAGCTTGGAGACAGGGGTCTACGAGCAGTACTTC. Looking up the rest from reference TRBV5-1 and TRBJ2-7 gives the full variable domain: KAGVTQTPRYLIKTRGQQVTLSCSPISGHRSVSWYQQTPGQGLQFLFEYFSETQRNKGNFPGRFSGRQFSNSRSEMNVSTLELGDSALYLCASSLETGVYEQYFGPGTRLTVT.

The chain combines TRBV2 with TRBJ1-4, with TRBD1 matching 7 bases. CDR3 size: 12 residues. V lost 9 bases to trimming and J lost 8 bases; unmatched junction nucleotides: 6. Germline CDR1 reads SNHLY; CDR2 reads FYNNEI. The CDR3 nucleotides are TGTGCCAGTACAGGGGTGGAGGAAAAACTGTTTTTT. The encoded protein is CASTGVEEKLFF.

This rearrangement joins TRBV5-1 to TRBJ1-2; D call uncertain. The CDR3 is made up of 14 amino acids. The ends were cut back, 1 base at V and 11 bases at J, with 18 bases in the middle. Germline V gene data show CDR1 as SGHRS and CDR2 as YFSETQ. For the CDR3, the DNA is TGCGCCAGCAGCTTGACCGGATCGGCGGGAATATACACCTTC. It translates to CASSLTGSAGIYTF.

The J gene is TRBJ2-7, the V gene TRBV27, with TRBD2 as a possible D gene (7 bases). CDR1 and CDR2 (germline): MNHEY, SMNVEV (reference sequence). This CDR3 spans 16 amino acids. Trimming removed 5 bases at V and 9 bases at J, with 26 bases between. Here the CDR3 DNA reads TGTGCCAGCAGTAAAGGGGGGGCGGTAGGTATTTTCCCGCAGTACTTC. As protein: CASSKGGAVGIFPQYF.

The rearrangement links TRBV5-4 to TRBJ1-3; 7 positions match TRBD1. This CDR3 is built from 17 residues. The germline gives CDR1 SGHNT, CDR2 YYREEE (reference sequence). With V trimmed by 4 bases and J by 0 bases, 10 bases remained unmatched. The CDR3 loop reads CASSPAPDRASGNTIYF. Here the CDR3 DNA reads TGTGCCAGCAGCCCGGCACCTGACAGGGCCTCTGGAAACACCATATATTTT.